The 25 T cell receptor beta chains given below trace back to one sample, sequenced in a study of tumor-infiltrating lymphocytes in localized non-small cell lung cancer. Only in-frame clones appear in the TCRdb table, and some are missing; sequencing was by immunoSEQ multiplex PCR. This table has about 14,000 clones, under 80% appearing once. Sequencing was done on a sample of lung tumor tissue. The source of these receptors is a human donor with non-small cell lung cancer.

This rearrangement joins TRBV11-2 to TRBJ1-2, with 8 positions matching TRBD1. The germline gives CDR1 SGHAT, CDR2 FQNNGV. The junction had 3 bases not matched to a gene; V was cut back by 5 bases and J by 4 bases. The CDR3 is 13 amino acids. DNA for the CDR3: TGTGCCAGCAGCGCCACAGGGGGCTATGGCTACACCTTC. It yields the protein CASSATGGYGYTF.

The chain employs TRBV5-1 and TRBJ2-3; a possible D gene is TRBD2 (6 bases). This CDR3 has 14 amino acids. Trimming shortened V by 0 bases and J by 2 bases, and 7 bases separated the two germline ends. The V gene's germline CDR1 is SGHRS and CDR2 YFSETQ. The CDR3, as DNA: TGCGCCAGCAGCTTGGGGGAGGTCACAGATACGCAGTATTTT. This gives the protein CASSLGEVTDTQYF.

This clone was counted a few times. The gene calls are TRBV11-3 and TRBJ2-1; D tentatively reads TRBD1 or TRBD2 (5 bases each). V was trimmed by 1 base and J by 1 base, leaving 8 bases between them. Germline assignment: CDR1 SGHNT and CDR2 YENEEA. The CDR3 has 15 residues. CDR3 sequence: CASSLGRESYNEQFF. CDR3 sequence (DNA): TGTGCCAGCAGCTTAGGCAGGGAGTCCTACAATGAGCAGTTCTTC. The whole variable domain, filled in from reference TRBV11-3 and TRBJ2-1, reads EAGVVQSPRYKIIEKKQPVAFWCNPISGHNTLYWYLQNLGQGPELLIRYENEEAVDDSQLPKDRFSAERLKGVDSTLKIQPAELGDSAVYLCASSLGRESYNEQFFGPGTRLTVL.

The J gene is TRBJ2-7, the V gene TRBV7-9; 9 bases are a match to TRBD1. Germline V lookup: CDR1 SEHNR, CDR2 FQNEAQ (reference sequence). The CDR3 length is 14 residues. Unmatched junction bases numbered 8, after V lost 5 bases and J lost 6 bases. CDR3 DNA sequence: TGTGCCAGCAGCCCGTCCGGGACAGGGCGCGAGCAGTACTTC. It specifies CASSPSGTGREQYF.

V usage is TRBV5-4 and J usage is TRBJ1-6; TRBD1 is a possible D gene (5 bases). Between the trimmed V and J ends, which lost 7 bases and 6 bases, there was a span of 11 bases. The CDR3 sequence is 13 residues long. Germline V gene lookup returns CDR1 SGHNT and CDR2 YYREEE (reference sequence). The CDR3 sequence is CASRGAVNSPLHF. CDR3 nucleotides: TGTGCCAGCCGCGGGGCCGTTAATTCACCCCTCCACTTT.

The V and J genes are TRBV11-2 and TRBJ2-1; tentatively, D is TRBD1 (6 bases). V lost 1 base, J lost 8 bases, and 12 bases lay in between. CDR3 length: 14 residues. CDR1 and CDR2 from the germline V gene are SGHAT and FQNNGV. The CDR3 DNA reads TGTGCCAGCAGCTTAGTCCTTAGGGGGTATGAGCAGTTCTTC. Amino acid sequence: CASSLVLRGYEQFF. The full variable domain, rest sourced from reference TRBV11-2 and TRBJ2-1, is EAGVAQSPRYKIIEKRQSVAFWCNPISGHATLYWYQQILGQGPKLLIQFQNNGVVDDSQLPKDRFSAERLKGVDSTLKIQPAKLEDSAVYLCASSLVLRGYEQFFGPGTRLTVL.

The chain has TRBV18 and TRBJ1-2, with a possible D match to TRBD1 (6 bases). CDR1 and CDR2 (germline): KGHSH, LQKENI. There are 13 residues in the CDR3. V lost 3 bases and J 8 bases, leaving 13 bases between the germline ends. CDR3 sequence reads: CASSPEQGRGYTF. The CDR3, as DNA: TGTGCCAGCTCACCCGAACAGGGTCGAGGCTACACCTTC.

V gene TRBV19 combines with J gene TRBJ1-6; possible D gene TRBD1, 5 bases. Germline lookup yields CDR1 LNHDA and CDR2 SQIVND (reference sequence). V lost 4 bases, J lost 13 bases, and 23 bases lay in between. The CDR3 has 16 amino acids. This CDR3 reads CASSTRTGLRGVPLHF. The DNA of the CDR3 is TGTGCCAGTAGTACTAGGACGGGATTAAGGGGAGTCCCCCTCCACTTT.

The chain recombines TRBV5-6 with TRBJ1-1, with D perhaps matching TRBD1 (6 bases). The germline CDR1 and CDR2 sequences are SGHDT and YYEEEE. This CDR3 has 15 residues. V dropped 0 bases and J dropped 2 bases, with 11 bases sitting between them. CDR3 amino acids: CASSLAGASNTEAFF. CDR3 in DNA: TGTGCCAGCAGCTTGGCAGGGGCAAGTAACACTGAAGCTTTCTTT.

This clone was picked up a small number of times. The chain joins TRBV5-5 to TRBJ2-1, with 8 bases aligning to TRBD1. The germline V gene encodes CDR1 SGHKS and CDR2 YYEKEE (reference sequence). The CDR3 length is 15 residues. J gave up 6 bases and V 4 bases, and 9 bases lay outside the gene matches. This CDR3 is CASSGQGAIGNEQFF. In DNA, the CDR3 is TGTGCCAGCAGCGGCCAGGGGGCAATCGGCAATGAGCAGTTCTTC.

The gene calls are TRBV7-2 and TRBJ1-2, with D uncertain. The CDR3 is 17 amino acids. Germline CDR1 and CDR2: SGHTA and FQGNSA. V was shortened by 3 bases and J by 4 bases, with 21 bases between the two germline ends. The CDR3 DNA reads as TGTGCCAGCAGCTTCGCGGCCAGTGCCGCGGCCCCCTATGGCTACACCTTC. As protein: CASSFAASAAAPYGYTF. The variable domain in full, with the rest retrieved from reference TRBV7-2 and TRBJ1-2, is GAGVSQSPSNKVTEKGKDVELRCDPISGHTALYWYRQSLGQGLEFLIYFQGNSAPDKSGLPSDRFSAERTGGSVSTLTIQRTQQEDSAVYLCASSFAASAAAPYGYTFGSGTRLTVV.

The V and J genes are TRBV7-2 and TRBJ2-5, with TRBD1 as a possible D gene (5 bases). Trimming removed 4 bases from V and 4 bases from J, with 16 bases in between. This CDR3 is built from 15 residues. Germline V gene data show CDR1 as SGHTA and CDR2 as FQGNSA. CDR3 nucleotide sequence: TGTGCCAGCAGCTCACAGGTGTCCTCGGGAGAGACCCAGTACTTC. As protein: CASSSQVSSGETQYF.

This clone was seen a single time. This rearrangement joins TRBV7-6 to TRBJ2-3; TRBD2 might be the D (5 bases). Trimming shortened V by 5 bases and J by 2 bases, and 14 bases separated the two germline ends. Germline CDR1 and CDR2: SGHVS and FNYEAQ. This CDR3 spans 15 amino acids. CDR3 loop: CASSPRIGNTDTQYF. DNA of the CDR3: TGTGCCAGCAGCCCGCGAATCGGGAACACAGATACGCAGTATTTT.

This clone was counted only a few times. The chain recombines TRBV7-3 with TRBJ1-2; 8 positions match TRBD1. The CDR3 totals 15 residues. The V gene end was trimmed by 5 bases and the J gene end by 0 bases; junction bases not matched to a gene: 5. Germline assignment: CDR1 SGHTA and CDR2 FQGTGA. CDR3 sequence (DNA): TGTGCCAGCAGCACGGGGGGACAGGCTAACTATGGCTACACCTTC. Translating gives CASSTGGQANYGYTF. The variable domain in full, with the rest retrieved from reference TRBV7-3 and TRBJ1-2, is GAGVSQTPSNKVTEKGKYVELRCDPISGHTALYWYRQSLGQGPEFLIYFQGTGAADDSGLPNDRFFAVRPEGSVSTLKIQRTERGDSAVYLCASSTGGQANYGYTFGSGTRLTVV.

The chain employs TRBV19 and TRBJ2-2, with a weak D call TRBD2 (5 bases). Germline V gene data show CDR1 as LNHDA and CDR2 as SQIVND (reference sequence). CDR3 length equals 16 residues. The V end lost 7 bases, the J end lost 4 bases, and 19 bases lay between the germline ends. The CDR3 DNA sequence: TGTGCCAGTATTCCCACCCCGGGGTGGAGCACCGGGGAGCTGTTTTTT. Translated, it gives CASIPTPGWSTGELFF.

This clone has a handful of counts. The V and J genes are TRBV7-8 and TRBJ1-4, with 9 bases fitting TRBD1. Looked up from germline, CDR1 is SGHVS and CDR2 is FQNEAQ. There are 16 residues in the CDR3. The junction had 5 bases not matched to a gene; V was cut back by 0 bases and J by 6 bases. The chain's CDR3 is CASSLADRGADEKLFF. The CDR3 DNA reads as TGTGCCAGCAGCTTAGCGGACAGGGGCGCGGATGAAAAACTGTTTTTT.

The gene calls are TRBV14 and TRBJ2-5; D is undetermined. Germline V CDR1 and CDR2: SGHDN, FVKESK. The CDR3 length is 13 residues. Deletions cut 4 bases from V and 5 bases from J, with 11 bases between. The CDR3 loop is CASSPRPGETQYF. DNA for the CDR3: TGTGCCAGCAGCCCCCGACCCGGGGAGACCCAGTACTTC.

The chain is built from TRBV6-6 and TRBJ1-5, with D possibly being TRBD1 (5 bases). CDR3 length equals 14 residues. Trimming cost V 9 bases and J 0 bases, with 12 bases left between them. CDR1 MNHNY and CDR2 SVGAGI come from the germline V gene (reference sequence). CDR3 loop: CASQGTDSNQPQHF. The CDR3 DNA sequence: TGTGCCAGTCAGGGAACAGATAGCAATCAGCCCCAGCATTTT.

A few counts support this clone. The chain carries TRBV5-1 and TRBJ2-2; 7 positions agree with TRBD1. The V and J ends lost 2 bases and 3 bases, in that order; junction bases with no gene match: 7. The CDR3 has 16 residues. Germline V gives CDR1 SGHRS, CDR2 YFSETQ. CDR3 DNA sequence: TGCGCCAGCAGCTTATCGACAGGGATCGACACCGGGGAGCTGTTTTTT. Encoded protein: CASSLSTGIDTGELFF.

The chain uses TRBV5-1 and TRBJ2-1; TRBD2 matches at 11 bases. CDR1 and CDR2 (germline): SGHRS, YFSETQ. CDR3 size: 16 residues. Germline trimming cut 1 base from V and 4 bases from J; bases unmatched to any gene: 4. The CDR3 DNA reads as TGCGCCAGCAGCTTGTTTGCTAGCGGGGGGTACAATGAGCAGTTCTTC. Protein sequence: CASSLFASGGYNEQFF.

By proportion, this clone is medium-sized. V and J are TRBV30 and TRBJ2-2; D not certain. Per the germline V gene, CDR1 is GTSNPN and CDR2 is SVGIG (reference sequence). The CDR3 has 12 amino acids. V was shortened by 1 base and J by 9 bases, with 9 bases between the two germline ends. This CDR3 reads CAWSDQVWELFF. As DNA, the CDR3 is TGTGCCTGGAGTGACCAGGTCTGGGAGCTGTTTTTT.

Written as DNA, the CDR3 is TGTGCCACCCTAATTTGGGAGGCGAGCACCGGGGAGCTGTTTTTT. Amino acids: CATLIWEASTGELFF. The rearrangement joins TRBV28 to TRBJ2-2, with D possibly being TRBD2 (6 bases). V was shortened by 10 bases and J by 4 bases, with 19 bases between the two germline ends. CDR1 MDHEN and CDR2 SYDVKM come from the germline V gene. CDR3 length: 15 amino acids.

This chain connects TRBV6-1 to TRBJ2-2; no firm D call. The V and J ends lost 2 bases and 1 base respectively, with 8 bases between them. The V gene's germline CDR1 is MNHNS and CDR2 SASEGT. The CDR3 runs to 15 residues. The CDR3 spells CASSEFARNTGELFF. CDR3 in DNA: TGTGCCAGCAGTGAATTCGCCAGGAACACCGGGGAGCTGTTTTTT.

CDR3 coding DNA: TGTGCCAGTAAGGACGGGGTTAACTATGGCTACACCTTC. Translating it yields CASKDGVNYGYTF. The chain couples TRBV19 to TRBJ1-2, with D uncertain. Germline V gene lookup returns CDR1 LNHDA and CDR2 SQIVND (reference sequence). This CDR3 comprises 13 residues. Trimming pared 7 bases from V and 1 base from J, leaving 10 bases between.

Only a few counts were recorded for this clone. As DNA, the CDR3 is TGTGCCAGCAGTTTCCGACCGAATGGGAGCAAGCCCCAGCATTTT. Translating it yields CASSFRPNGSKPQHF. The J gene is TRBJ1-5, the V gene TRBV28; D unresolved. Deletions cut 3 bases from V and 8 bases from J, with 17 bases between. Germline V CDR1 and CDR2: MDHEN, SYDVKM. The CDR3 consists of 15 residues.